The TCR beta chain under discussion was sequenced for a study of glioma-infiltrating T cells after dendritic cell vaccination. Study context: Between the early 2000s and the early 2010s, patients got autologous tumor lysate-pulsed dendritic cell vaccines. At biweekly intervals, patients got three intradermal dendritic cell vaccine injections.

All glioblastoma patients lacked an isocitrate dehydrogenase mutation. The PCR used 60 V beta and 13 J beta primers. Assay used: immunoSEQ multiplex PCR; TCRdb lists only in-frame clones, some missing. Here the sample spans under 100,000 clones, over 85% being singletons. This CDR3 has 18 amino acids. Germline loops: CDR1 SEHNR, CDR2 FQNEAQ (reference sequence). V was pared by 2 bases and J by 1 base, with 9 bases of the junction left unmatched. The material sequenced was blood, taken before dendritic cell vaccination. The TCR originated in a human donor with glioblastoma. The chain couples TRBV7-9 to TRBJ2-2, with TRBD2 matching over 8 bases. In nucleotides, the CDR3 is TGTGCCAGCAGCTTAAACGCGGGAGGACGGGTGAACACCGGGGAGCTGTTTTTT. It yields the protein CASSLNAGGRVNTGELFF.